This T cell receptor (beta chain) was sequenced in a study of blood T cell repertoires in COVID-19. The CDR3 has 15 amino acids. Germline CDR1 SGDLS, CDR2 YYNGEE. V gave up 0 bases and J gave up 5 bases, with 15 bases separating them. Original processing notes: From reference gene primer amplification, estimates of nucleated cell counts were derived. Sequenced by immunoSEQ multiplex PCR; TCRdb stores in-frame clones only, minus some. Clone size and V and J calls were adopted from that table, with D and trimming inferred from the DNA. The data show under 450,000 clones, over 80% seen once. This TCR was recovered from a woman in her fifties or sixties who had recovered from COVID-19. The genes are TRBV9 and TRBJ2-7; tentatively, D is TRBD2 (6 bases). The sequenced sample was PBMCs or T cells enriched from blood (not recorded which). This CDR3 reads CASSVALGREDEQYF. The CDR3 nucleotides are TGTGCCAGCAGCGTAGCTCTGGGAAGGGAGGACGAGCAGTACTTC.